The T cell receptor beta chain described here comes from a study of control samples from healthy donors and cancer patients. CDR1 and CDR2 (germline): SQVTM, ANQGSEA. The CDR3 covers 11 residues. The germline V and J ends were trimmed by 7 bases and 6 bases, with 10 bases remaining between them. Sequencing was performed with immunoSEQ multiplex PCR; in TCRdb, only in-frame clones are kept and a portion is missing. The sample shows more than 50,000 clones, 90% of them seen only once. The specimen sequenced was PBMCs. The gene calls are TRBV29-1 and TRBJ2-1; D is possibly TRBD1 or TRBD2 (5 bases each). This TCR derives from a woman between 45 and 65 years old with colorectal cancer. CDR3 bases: TGCAGCGCCCTCGGGGCCAATGAGCAGTTCTTC. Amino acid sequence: CSALGANEQFF.